This T cell receptor (beta chain) came from a study of T cell changes during pregnancy in multiple sclerosis (dated by TCRdb to the late 2010s). General notes on the study: The study looked at changes in the T cell repertoire across pregnancy in women with multiple sclerosis.

This clone was counted only a few times. What antigen it recognizes has not been identified. No clone much larger than this one lies a single base away; base qualities are absent. Receptor libraries were prepared by the immunoSEQ multiplex PCR assay. TCRdb re-hosts the immuneACCESS table, in-frame sequences only. Its copies lack some clones; in the studies checked, an unresolved V gene accounts for under half of them, and the cause for the rest is not known. Recorded for this sample are about 57,000 clones; less than 95% of them occurred a single time. Jointly, the top ten make up about 3.7% of the sample. The CDR3 goes from the cysteine to the phenylalanine over 11 residues. The kept DNA is CDR3 alone, 33 bases in frame from the first base. V sheds 3 bases and J sheds 5 bases, leaving 4 bases between their ends. Based on the germline V gene, the CDR1 and CDR2 sequences are MDHEN and SYDVKM.

The sequence derives from a female donor in good health, enrolled as a control in a pregnancy study. Recombination connected TRBV28 to TRBJ1-1; no D gene is confidently identified. Source: peripheral blood, taken after pregnancy. For the CDR3, the sequence is CASSFGTEAFF. In nucleotide form, the sequence is TGTGCCAGCAGTTTCGGGACTGAAGCTTTCTTT. Where the CDR3 stops, the reference TRBV28 and TRBJ1-1 genes take over; the full variable domain is DVKVTQSSRYLVKRTGEKVFLECVQDMDHENMFWYRQDPGLGLRLIYFSYDVKMKEKGDIPEGYSVSREKKERFSLILESASTNQTSMYLCASSFGTEAFFGQGTRLTVV.